These T cell receptor beta chains were read from a single sample in a study of blood T cells in healthy people across ages. One entry per CDR3 protein, called by TCRdb with MiXCR from the 5' RACE reads. This table has under 2 million distinct CDR3 sequences, around 36% appearing once. The sequencing input was blood. All receptors come from a young woman in good health. CDR3s include the opening cysteine and the closing phenylalanine or tryptophan. D genes are given only for firm matches. Not all rows give a size; the values are once, few, many and, for expanded clones, a class.

15	-	TRBV5-1	-	TRBJ1-4	CASSLVGDANEKLFF	TGCGCCAGCAGCTTGGTAGGCGATGCGAATGAAAAACTGTTTTTT
13	-	TRBV5-1	-	TRBJ2-5	CASSLVQAETQYF	TGCGCCAGCAGCCTTGTACAGGCCGAGACCCAGTACTTC
16	-	TRBV28	TRBD1	TRBJ1-2	CASSCPSWEGAFGYTF	TGTGCCAGCAGCTGCCCTTCCTGGGAGGGGGCGTTTGGCTACACCTTC
14	-	TRBV3-1	-	TRBJ1-6	CASSLQKGPSPLHF	TGTGCCAGCAGCCTTCAGAAGGGCCCCTCACCCCTCCACTTT
13	few	TRBV29-1	-	TRBJ1-2	CSVDAGLNYGYTF	TGCAGCGTTGATGCGGGATTGAACTATGGCTACACCTTC
14	-	TRBV29-1	TRBD2	TRBJ2-3	CSPSGLAGGDAQYF	TGCAGCCCGAGCGGGCTAGCGGGAGGAGATGCGCAGTATTTT
16	-	TRBV20-1	TRBD1	TRBJ1-6	CSARDPRQGMNSPLHF	TGCAGTGCTCGAGATCCGCGACAGGGAATGAACTCACCCCTCCACTTT
18	-	TRBV21-1	-	TRBJ2-1	CASSIYPGGSSSYNEQFF	TGTGCCAGCAGCATATACCCCGGGGGGTCAAGCTCCTACAATGAGCAGTTCTTC
16	-	TRBV2	-	TRBJ1-6	CASNSSLGVVGSPLHF	TGTGCCAGCAATTCAAGCCTGGGAGTGGTAGGGTCACCCCTCCACTTT
18	-	TRBV12-3/TRBV12-4	-	TRBJ2-6	CDSSLAGLTKTGANVLTF	TGTGACAGCAGTTTAGCCGGACTTACGAAGACTGGGGCCAACGTCCTGACTTTC
16	few	TRBV2	TRBD2	TRBJ2-2	CASRPTSGGITGELFF	TGTGCCAGCAGACCAACTAGCGGGGGGATCACCGGGGAGCTGTTTTTT